The clone carrying this TCR beta chain was seen ten or more times. The sample belongs to a study of T-cell reconstitution after alpha-beta-depleted transplantation in children. V lost 3 bases to trimming and J lost 1 base, with 9 bases between them. Germline CDR1 SQVTM, CDR2 ANQGSEA. The CDR3 sequence is 13 residues long. It was with unique molecular identifiers that the TCRbeta library was prepared. TCRdb recomputed calls from the PCR reads with MiXCR, one row per CDR3 protein. The table has almost 500,000 distinct CDR3 sequences, roughly an eighth seen once. The source is a human donor who donated a stem cell graft to a child with combined immunodeficiency. V is TRBV29-1 and J is TRBJ1-1, with D uncertain. The sequenced sample was PBMCs from the stem cell graft donor, obtained from the stem cell graft. CDR3 sequence (DNA): TGCAGCGTTGAGCGGCGGGGGAACACTGAAGCTTTCTTT. Its protein product is CSVERRGNTEAFF.